This T cell receptor (beta chain) was sequenced in a study of metastatic and nonmetastatic thyroid tumors. Across the study: Malignant thyroid and benign thyroid patients provided blood and tumor or nodule tissue whose repertoires were compared. Study results and caveats: In both blood and tumor samples, TCR beta diversity was reported significantly higher for malignant than benign nodules.

The authors' processing: CDR3 was compared across clinicopathological groups, and the resulting differences were used to build a distant-metastasis classifier for papillary thyroid cancer. Via MiXCR, TCRdb re-called the PCR reads. None of the V and J calls come from the authors' own analysis; TCRdb made them. Of 30,000 to 35,000 clones listed, about 32% are singletons. Trimming stripped 5 bases from V and 5 bases from J, with 15 bases between. The CDR3 loop spans 14 amino acids. Germline-derived CDR1 and CDR2 are SNHLY and FYNNEI. The entire patient cohort was treatment-naive prior to thyroid surgery. This clone has a handful of counts. Its target is not known.

The chain combines TRBV2 with TRBJ1-2; maybe TRBD1 (5 bases). The clonotype was recovered from a female donor with papillary thyroid cancer or a benign thyroid nodule (not recorded which). Some clones in this sample may be carry-over from other donors' samples. Sample: blood. DNA of the CDR3: TGTGCCAGCAGTAACAGGATCTCCGGGTATGGCTACACCTTC. Its translation: CASSNRISGYGYTF. Supplemented by reference TRBV2 and TRBJ1-2, the full variable domain reads EPEVTQTPSHQVTQMGQEVILRCVPISNHLYFYWYRQILGQKVEFLVSFYNNEISEKSEIFDDQFSVERPDGSNFTLKIRSTKLEDSAMYFCASSNRISGYGYTFGSGTRLTVV.